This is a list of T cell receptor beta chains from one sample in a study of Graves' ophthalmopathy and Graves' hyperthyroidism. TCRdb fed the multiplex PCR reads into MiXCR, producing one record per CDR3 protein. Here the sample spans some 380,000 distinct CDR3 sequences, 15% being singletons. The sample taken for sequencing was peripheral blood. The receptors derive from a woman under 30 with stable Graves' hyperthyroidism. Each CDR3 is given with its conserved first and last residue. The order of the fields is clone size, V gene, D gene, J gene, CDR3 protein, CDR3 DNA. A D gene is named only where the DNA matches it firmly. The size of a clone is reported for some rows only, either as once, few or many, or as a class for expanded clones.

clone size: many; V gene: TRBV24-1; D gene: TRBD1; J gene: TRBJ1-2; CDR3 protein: CATSDPGLTGGRGYTF; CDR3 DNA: TGTGCCACCAGTGACCCAGGCCTGACAGGGGGCAGGGGCTACACCTTC
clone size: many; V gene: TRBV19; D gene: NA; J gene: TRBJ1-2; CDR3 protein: CASSEGGHGYTF; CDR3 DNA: TGTGCCAGCAGTGAAGGGGGGCACGGCTACACCTTC
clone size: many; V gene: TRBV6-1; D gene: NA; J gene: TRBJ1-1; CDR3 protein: CASSEWGPENTEAFF; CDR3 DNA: TGTGCCAGCAGTGAATGGGGACCGGAGAACACTGAAGCTTTCTTT
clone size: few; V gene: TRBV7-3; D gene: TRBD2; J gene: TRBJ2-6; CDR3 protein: CASSSRGRGAYGANVLTF; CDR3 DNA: TGTGCCAGCAGCTCCCGGGGGCGGGGGGCTTATGGGGCCAACGTCCTGACTTTC
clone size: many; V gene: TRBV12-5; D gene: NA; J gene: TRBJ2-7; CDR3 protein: CASGLLRGVGEQYF; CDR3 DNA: TGTGCTAGTGGTTTGCTCCGGGGCGTGGGGGAGCAGTACTTC
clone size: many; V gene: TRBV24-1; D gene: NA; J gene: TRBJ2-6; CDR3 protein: CATSDRSGVSGANVLTF; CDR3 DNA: TGTGCCACCAGTGATCGGTCCGGGGTATCTGGGGCCAACGTCCTGACTTTC
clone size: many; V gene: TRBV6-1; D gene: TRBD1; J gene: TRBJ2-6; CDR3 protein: CASSADRDPDSGANVLTF; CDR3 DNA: TGTGCCAGCAGTGCCGACAGGGATCCCGACTCTGGGGCCAACGTCCTGACTTTC
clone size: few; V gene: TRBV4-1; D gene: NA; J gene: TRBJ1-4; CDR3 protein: CASSQVRTTTNEKLFF; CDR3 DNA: TGCGCCAGCAGCCAAGTAAGGACAACAACTAATGAAAAACTGTTTTTT
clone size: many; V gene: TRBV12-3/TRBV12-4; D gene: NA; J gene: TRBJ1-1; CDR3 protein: CASSLSSVRQAFF; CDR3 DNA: TGTGCCAGCAGTTTAAGCTCCGTCCGACAAGCTTTCTTT
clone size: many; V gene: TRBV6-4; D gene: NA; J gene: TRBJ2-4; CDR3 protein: CASFQGNIQYF; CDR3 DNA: TGTGCCAGCTTTCAGGGAAACATTCAGTACTTC
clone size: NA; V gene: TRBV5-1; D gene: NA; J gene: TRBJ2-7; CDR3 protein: CASSSTVTYEQYF; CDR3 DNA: TGCGCCAGCAGCTCTACTGTCACCTACGAGCAGTACTTC
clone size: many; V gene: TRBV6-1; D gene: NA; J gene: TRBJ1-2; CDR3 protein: CASKPGGMGYTF; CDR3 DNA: TGTGCCAGCAAGCCGGGGGGAATGGGCTACACCTTC
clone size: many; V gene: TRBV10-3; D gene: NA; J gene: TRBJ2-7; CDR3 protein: CAISGGTVQGGGEQYF; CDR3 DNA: TGTGCCATCAGTGGGGGGACAGTCCAGGGGGGCGGCGAGCAGTACTTC
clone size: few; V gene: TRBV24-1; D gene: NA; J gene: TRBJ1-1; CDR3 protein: CATSDAENTEAFF; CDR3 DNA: TGTGCCACCAGTGATGCGGAGAACACTGAAGCTTTCTTT
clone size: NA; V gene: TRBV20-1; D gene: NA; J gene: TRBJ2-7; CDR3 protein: CSASRRRDGRAFHEQYF; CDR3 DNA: TGCAGTGCTAGCCGGCGTCGGGACGGACGGGCGTTCCACGAGCAGTACTTC
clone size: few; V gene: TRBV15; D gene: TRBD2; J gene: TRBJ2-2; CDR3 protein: CATSEGLAGTGELFF; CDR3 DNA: TGTGCCACCTCGGAAGGACTAGCGGGAACCGGGGAGCTGTTTTTT
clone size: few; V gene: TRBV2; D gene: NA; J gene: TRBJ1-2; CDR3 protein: CASSLLAGPNYGYTF; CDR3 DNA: TGTGCCAGCAGTCTACTAGCGGGTCCAAACTATGGCTACACCTTC
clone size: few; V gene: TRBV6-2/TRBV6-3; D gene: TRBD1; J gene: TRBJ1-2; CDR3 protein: CARRPHQGGGFNYGYTF; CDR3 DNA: TGTGCCAGAAGACCACATCAGGGGGGGGGGTTTAACTATGGCTACACCTTC
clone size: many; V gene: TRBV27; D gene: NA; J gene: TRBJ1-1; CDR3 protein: CASSPRGSRNTEAFF; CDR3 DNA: TGTGCCAGCAGTCCTAGGGGTTCCCGGAACACTGAAGCTTTCTTT
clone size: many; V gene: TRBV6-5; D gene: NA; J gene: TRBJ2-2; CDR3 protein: CASSYDLSLGVTGELFF; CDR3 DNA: TGTGCCAGCAGTTATGATTTAAGTTTAGGGGTCACCGGGGAGCTGTTTTTT
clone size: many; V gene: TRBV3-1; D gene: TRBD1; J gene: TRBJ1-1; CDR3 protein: CASSQGNRGTEAFF; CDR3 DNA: TGTGCCAGCAGCCAAGGGAACAGGGGCACTGAAGCTTTCTTT
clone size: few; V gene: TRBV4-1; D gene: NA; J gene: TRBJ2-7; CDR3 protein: CASSHSRVHEQYF; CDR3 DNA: TGCGCCAGCAGCCACAGCAGGGTCCACGAGCAGTACTTC
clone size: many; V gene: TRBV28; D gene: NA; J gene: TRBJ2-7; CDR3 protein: CASSLETLGSYEQYF; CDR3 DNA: TGTGCCAGCAGTTTAGAGACATTGGGATCCTACGAGCAGTACTTC